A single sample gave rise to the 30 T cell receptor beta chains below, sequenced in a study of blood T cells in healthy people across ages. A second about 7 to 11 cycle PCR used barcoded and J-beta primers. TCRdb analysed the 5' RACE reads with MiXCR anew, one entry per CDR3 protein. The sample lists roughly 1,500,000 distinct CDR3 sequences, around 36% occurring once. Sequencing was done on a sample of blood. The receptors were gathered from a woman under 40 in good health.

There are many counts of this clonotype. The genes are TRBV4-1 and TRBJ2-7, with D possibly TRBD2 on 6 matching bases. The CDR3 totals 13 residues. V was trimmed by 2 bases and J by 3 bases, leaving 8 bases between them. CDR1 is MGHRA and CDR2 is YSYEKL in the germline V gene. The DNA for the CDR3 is TGCGCCAGCAGCCAAACGACTAGCTACGAGCAGTACTTC. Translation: CASSQTTSYEQYF.

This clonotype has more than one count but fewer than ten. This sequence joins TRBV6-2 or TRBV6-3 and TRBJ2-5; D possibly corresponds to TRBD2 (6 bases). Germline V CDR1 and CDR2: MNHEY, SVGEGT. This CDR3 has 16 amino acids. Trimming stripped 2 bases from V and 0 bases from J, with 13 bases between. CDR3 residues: CASSYRGTLDQETQYF. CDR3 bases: TGTGCCAGCAGTTACCGAGGGACTCTAGACCAAGAGACCCAGTACTTC.

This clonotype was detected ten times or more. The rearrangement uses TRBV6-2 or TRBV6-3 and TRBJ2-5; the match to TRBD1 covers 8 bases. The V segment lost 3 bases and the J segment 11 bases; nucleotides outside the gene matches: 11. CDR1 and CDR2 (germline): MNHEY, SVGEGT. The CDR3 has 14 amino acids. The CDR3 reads CASSYTDRALEQYF. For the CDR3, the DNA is TGTGCCAGCAGTTATACGGACAGGGCGTTGGAGCAGTACTTC.

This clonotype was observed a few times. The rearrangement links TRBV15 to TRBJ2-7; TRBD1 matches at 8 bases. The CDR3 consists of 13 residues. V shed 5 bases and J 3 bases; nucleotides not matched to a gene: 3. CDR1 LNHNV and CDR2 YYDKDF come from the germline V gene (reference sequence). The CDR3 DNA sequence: TGTGCCACCAGCTCGGGACAGGTCTACGAGCAGTACTTC. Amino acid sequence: CATSSGQVYEQYF.

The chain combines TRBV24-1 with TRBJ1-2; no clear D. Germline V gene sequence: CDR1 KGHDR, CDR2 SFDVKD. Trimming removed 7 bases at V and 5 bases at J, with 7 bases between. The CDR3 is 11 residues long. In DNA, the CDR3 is TGTGCCACCAGCGGAACTTATGGCTACACCTTC. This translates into CATSGTYGYTF.

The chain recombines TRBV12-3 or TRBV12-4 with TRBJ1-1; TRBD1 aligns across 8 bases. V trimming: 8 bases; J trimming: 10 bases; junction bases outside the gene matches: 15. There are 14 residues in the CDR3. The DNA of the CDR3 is TGTGCCAGCCAAATATATGGGGACAGGAATTTAGCTTTCTTT. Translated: CASQIYGDRNLAFF.

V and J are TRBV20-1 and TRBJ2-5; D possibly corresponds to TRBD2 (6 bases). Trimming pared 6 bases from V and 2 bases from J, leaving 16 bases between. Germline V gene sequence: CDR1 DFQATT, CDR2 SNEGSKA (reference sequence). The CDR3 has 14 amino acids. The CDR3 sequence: CSAINPGLQETQYF. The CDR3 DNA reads TGCAGTGCCATAAATCCGGGACTGCAAGAGACCCAGTACTTC.

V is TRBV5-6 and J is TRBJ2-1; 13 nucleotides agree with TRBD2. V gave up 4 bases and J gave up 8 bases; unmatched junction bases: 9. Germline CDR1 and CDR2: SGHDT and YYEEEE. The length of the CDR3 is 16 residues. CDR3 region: CASSLGGLAGDYEQFF. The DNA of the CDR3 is TGTGCCAGCAGCCTGGGTGGACTAGCGGGAGACTATGAGCAGTTCTTC.

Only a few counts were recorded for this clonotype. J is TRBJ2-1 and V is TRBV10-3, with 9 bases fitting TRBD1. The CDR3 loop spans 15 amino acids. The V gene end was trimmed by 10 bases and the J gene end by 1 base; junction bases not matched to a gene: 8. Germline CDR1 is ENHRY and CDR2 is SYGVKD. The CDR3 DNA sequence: TGTGCCACCAGGGGACAGGGTAGTTCCTACAATGAGCAGTTCTTC. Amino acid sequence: CATRGQGSSYNEQFF.

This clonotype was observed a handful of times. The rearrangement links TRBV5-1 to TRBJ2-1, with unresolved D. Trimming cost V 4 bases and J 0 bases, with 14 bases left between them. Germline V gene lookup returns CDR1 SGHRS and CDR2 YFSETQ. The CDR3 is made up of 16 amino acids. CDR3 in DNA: TGCGCCAGCAGCCCATACGACTCCAGCTCCTACAATGAGCAGTTCTTC. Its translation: CASSPYDSSSYNEQFF. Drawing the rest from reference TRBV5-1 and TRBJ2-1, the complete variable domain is KAGVTQTPRYLIKTRGQQVTLSCSPISGHRSVSWYQQTPGQGLQFLFEYFSETQRNKGNFPGRFSGRQFSNSRSEMNVSTLELGDSALYLCASSPYDSSSYNEQFFGPGTRLTVL.

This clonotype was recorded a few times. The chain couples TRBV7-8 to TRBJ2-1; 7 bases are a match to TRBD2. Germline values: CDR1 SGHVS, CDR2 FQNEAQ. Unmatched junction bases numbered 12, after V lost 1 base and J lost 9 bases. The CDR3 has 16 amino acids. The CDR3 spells CASSLVLAGAGGEQFF. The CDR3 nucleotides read TGTGCCAGCAGCTTAGTATTGGCGGGAGCTGGCGGTGAGCAGTTCTTC.

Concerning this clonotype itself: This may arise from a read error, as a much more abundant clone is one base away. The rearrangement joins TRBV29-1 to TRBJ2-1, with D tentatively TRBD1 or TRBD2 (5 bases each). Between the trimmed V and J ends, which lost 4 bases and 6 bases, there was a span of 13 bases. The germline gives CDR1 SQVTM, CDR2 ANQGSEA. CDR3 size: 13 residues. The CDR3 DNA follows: TGCAGCGTTGGGCCGGGACCCAGCAATGAGCAGTTCTTC. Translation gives CSVGPGPSNEQFF.

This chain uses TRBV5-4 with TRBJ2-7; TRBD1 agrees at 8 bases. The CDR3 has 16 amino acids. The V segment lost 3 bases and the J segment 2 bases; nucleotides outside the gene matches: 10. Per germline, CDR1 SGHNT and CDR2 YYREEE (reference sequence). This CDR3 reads CASSSRGQGDPYEQYF. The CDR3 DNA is TGTGCCAGCAGCTCCCGAGGACAGGGCGATCCCTACGAGCAGTACTTC.

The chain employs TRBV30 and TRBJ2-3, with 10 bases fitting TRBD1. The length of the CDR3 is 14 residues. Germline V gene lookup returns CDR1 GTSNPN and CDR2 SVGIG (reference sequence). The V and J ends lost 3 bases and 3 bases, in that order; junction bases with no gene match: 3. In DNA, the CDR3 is TGTGCCTGGAGGGACAGGGGGAGAACAGATACGCAGTATTTT. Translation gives CAWRDRGRTDTQYF.

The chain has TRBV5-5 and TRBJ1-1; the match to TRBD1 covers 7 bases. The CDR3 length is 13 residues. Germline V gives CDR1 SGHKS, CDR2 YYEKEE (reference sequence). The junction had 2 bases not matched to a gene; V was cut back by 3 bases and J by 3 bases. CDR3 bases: TGTGCCAGCAGCTCGGACAGGTACACTGAAGCTTTCTTT. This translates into CASSSDRYTEAFF.

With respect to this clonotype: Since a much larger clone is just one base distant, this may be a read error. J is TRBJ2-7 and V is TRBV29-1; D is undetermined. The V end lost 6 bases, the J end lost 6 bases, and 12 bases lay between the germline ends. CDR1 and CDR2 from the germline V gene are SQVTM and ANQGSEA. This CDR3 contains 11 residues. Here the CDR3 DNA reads TGCAGCGTGCGCCGGGTTCGCGAGCAGTACTTC. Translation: CSVRRVREQYF.

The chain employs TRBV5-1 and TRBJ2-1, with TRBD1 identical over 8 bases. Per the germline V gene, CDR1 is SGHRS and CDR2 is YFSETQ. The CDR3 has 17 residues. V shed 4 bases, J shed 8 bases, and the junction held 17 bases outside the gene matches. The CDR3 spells CASSPYYMSGGTDEQFF. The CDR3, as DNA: TGCGCCAGCAGCCCCTATTACATGTCAGGGGGCACCGATGAGCAGTTCTTC.

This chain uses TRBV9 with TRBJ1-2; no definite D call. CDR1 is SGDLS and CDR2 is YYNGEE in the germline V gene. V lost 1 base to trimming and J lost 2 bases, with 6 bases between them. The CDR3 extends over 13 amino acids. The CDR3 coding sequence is TGTGCCAGCAGCGTAAGTCCCAACTATGGCTACACCTTC. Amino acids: CASSVSPNYGYTF.

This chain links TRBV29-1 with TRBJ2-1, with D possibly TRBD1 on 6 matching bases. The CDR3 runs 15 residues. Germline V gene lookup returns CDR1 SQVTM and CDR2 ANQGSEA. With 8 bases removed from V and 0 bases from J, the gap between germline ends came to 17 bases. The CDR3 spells CSTPSDSSSYNEQFF. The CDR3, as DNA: TGCAGCACCCCCTCGGACAGTAGCTCCTACAATGAGCAGTTCTTC.

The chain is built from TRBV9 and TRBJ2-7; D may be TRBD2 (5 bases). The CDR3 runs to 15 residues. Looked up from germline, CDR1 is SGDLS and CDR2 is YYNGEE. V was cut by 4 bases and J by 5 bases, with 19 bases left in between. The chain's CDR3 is CASSTISADLNEQYF. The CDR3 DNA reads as TGTGCCAGCAGCACGATTAGCGCGGACCTTAACGAGCAGTACTTC.

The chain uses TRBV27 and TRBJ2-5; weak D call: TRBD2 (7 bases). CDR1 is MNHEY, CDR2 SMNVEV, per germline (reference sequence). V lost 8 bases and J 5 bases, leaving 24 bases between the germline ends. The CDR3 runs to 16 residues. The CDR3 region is CASHVGGASLRETQYF. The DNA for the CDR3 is TGTGCCAGCCACGTGGGGGGGGCTAGCCTTCGGGAGACCCAGTACTTC.

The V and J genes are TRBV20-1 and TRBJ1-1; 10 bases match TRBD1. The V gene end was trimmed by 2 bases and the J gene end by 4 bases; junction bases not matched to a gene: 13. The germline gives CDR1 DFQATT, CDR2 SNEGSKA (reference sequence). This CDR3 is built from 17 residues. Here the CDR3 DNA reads TGCAGTGCTAGACCAAGGGCCGGGACAGGGGATGGCACTGAAGCTTTCTTT. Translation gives CSARPRAGTGDGTEAFF.

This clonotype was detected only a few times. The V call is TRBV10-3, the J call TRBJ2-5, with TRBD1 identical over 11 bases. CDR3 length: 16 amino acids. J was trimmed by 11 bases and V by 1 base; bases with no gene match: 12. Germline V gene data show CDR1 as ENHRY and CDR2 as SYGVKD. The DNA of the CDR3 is TGTGCCATCAGTGAGTGGACAGGGGGCGGAGTGCGGGAGCAGTACTTC. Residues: CAISEWTGGGVREQYF.

The chain's CDR3 is CASSHLRRIQGRDCTDTQYF. The CDR3 DNA reads TGTGCCAGCAGCCACCTGAGGCGGATCCAGGGTAGGGACTGCACAGATACGCAGTATTTT. The chain recombines TRBV12-3 or TRBV12-4 with TRBJ2-3; weak D call: TRBD2 (6 bases). The CDR3 is 20 amino acids. V was shortened by 6 bases and J by 1 base, with 29 bases between the two germline ends.

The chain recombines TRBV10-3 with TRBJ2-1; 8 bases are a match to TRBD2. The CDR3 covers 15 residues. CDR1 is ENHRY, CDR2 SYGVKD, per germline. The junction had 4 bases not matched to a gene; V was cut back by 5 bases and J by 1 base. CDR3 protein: CAISLAGRSYNEQFF. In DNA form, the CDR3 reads TGTGCCATCAGTTTAGCGGGACGGTCCTACAATGAGCAGTTCTTC.

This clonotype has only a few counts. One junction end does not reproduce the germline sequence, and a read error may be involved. The CDR3 nucleotides are TGTGCCGGCAGCTGGGGAACTGAAGCTTTCTTT. It yields the protein CAGSWGTEAFF. V is TRBV12-3 or TRBV12-4 and J is TRBJ1-1; D ambiguous. The CDR3 covers 11 residues.

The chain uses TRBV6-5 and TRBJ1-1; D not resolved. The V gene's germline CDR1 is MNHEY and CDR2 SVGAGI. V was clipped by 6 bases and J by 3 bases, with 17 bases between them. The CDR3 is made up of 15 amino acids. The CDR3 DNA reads TGTGCCAGCAGCCTCTCCTACCAGCCAGACACTGAAGCTTTCTTT. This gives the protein CASSLSYQPDTEAFF.

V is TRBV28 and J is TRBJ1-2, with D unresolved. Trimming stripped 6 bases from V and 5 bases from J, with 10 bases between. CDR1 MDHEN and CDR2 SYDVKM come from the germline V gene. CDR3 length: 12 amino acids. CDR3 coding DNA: TGTGCCAGCAGCCCCTCTCGTTATGGCTACACCTTC. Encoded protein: CASSPSRYGYTF.

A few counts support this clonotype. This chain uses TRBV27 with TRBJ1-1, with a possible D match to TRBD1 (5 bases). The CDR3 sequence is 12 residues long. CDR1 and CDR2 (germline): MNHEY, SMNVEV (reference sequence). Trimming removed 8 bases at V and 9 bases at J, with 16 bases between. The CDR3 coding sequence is TGTGCCAGCGGTAGGGACGGAGATAAAGCTTTCTTT. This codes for CASGRDGDKAFF.

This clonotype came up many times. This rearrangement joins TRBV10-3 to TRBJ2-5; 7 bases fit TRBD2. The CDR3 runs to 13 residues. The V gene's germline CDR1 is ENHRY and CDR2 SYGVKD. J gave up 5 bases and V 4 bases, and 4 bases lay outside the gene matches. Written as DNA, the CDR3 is TGTGCCATCAGTGTTGGGGGGGGGGAGACCCAGTACTTC. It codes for CAISVGGGETQYF.